These 29 T cell receptor beta chains originate from one sample sequenced in a study of blood T cell repertoires in COVID-19. Assay used: immunoSEQ multiplex PCR; TCRdb lists only in-frame clones, some missing. The sample yields 150,000 to 200,000 clones, over 80% seen once. The source material was peripheral blood. These receptors were obtained from a woman in her 70s with acute or convalescent COVID-19.

The rearrangement links TRBV29-1 to TRBJ2-1; 7 bases agree with TRBD1. J lost 7 bases, V lost 4 bases, and 7 bases had no gene match. Per the germline V gene, CDR1 is SQVTM and CDR2 is ANQGSEA. There are 13 residues in the CDR3. CDR3 in DNA: TGCAGCGTTGGAGTTAACAGGGGTAATGAGCAGTTCTTC. This gives the protein CSVGVNRGNEQFF.

The genes are TRBV6-5 and TRBJ2-3, with 9 bases matching TRBD2. This CDR3 region has 12 residues. Trimming took 4 bases from V and 14 from J; bases not matched to a gene: 7. Germline V CDR1 and CDR2: MNHEY, SVGAGI. CDR3 region: CASSSIAGVRYF. The DNA for the CDR3 is TGTGCCAGCAGTTCCATAGCGGGAGTAAGGTATTTT.

This chain links TRBV27 with TRBJ1-1, with a tentative D call TRBD1 (6 bases). This CDR3 spans 13 amino acids. V was pared by 3 bases and J by 4 bases, with 9 bases between. Germline V gene data show CDR1 as MNHEY and CDR2 as SMNVEV (reference sequence). The CDR3, as DNA: TGTGCCAGCAGTTTTTCACAGGGCACTGAAGCTTTCTTT. This sequence encodes CASSFSQGTEAFF.

This clone was found a few times. The rearrangement uses TRBV11-2 and TRBJ2-7; TRBD1 agrees at 7 bases. After removal of 5 bases from V and 0 bases from J, the junction contained 1 base not matched to a gene. CDR1 and CDR2 (germline): SGHAT, FQNNGV. This CDR3 comprises 13 residues. The CDR3 DNA reads as TGTGCCAGCAGCCGACAGGGCTCCTACGAGCAGTACTTC. Translated, it gives CASSRQGSYEQYF.

This chain uses TRBV30 with TRBJ2-5, with a weak D call TRBD1 (6 bases). Per germline, CDR1 GTSNPN and CDR2 SVGIG (reference sequence). The ends were cut back, 8 bases at V and 5 bases at J, with 15 bases in the middle. The CDR3 is 12 amino acids. The DNA for the CDR3 is TGTGCCGCCCTCGGCAGGGGTGAGACCCAGTACTTC. Its translation is CAALGRGETQYF.

There are a few counts of this clone. This chain connects TRBV4-3 to TRBJ2-3; 7 bases fit TRBD1. Per the germline V gene, CDR1 is LGHNA and CDR2 is YSLEER. Trimming at V came to 0 bases and at J to 5 bases, leaving 5 bases not matched to a gene. The length of the CDR3 is 15 residues. The CDR3 spells CASSQDEQGIDTQYF. DNA for the CDR3: TGCGCCAGCAGCCAAGATGAACAGGGGATAGATACGCAGTATTTT.

The chain uses TRBV2 and TRBJ1-6; 8 positions agree with TRBD1. With 1 base clipped from V and 9 bases from J, the junction kept 11 bases outside the gene matches. CDR1 is SNHLY, CDR2 FYNNEI, per germline. The CDR3 contains 17 residues. CDR3 DNA: TGTGCCAGCAGTGAAGTAGGGAAACAGGGGGAACGTTCACCCCTCCACTTT. This sequence encodes CASSEVGKQGERSPLHF.

The V gene is TRBV11-2, the J gene TRBJ2-7; D might be TRBD2 (6 bases). Trimming took off 11 bases at V and 7 bases at J, with 18 bases between the two ends. This CDR3 contains 12 residues. Germline values: CDR1 SGHAT, CDR2 FQNNGV. The CDR3 region is CAVQANRGEQYF. The CDR3 nucleotides are TGTGCCGTCCAGGCAAACCGGGGGGAGCAGTACTTC.

The chain carries TRBV5-5 and TRBJ2-1; possible D gene TRBD1, 6 bases. Trimming cost V 4 bases and J 4 bases, with 18 bases left between them. There are 16 residues in the CDR3. The germline V gene encodes CDR1 SGHKS and CDR2 YYEKEE (reference sequence). Written as DNA, the CDR3 is TGTGCCAGCAGCGGGGGAAGGGGGATAGAGTACAATGAGCAGTTCTTC. Protein: CASSGGRGIEYNEQFF. Looking up the rest from reference TRBV5-5 and TRBJ2-1 gives the full variable domain: DAGVTQSPTHLIKTRGQQVTLRCSPISGHKSVSWYQQVLGQGPQFIFQYYEKEERGRGNFPDRFSARQFPNYSSELNVNALLLGDSALYLCASSGGRGIEYNEQFFGPGTRLTVL.

The chain employs TRBV7-2 and TRBJ2-2; D is possibly TRBD1 (5 bases). CDR1 and CDR2 (germline): SGHTA, FQGNSA. Trimming stripped 5 bases from V and 7 bases from J, with 17 bases between. CDR3 length: 15 amino acids. CDR3 region: CASSPPTVSVGELFF. CDR3 nucleotides: TGTGCCAGCAGCCCGCCGACAGTATCTGTCGGGGAGCTGTTTTTT.

V gene TRBV11-2 combines with J gene TRBJ1-6; tentative D call: TRBD1 (5 bases). V lost 2 bases, J lost 7 bases, and 15 bases lay in between. The germline V gene encodes CDR1 SGHAT and CDR2 FQNNGV. The CDR3 totals 16 residues. The CDR3 region is CASSLSVRAPNSPLHF. CDR3 in DNA: TGTGCCAGCAGCTTAAGTGTCAGGGCGCCCAATTCACCCCTCCACTTT.

This clone occurred a few times. The chain combines TRBV28 with TRBJ1-2; weak D call: TRBD1 (6 bases). The length of the CDR3 is 14 residues. Per germline, CDR1 MDHEN and CDR2 SYDVKM. V lost 1 base, J lost 4 bases, and 10 bases lay in between. CDR3 loop: CASSLSAGAYGYTF. DNA for the CDR3: TGTGCCAGCAGTTTATCCGCAGGGGCCTATGGCTACACCTTC.

The V call is TRBV7-2, the J call TRBJ1-3; D is possibly TRBD1 (5 bases). Germline V lookup: CDR1 SGHTA, CDR2 FQGNSA. This CDR3 comprises 16 residues. V gave up 5 bases and J gave up 0 bases, with 14 bases separating them. CDR3 sequence: CASSLGGEFSGNTIYF. DNA of the CDR3: TGTGCCAGCAGCCTTGGGGGGGAGTTCTCTGGAAACACCATATATTTT.

J is TRBJ2-1 and V is TRBV5-1; TRBD2 matches at 12 bases. From germline, CDR1 is SGHRS and CDR2 YFSETQ. The CDR3 spans 15 residues. V dropped 4 bases and J dropped 5; count of bases not matched to a gene: 4. This CDR3 is CASSPRLAGDNEQFF. In DNA form, the CDR3 reads TGCGCCAGCAGCCCTCGACTAGCGGGAGACAATGAGCAGTTCTTC. Based on the CDR3 plus reference TRBV5-1 and TRBJ2-1, the full variable domain is KAGVTQTPRYLIKTRGQQVTLSCSPISGHRSVSWYQQTPGQGLQFLFEYFSETQRNKGNFPGRFSGRQFSNSRSEMNVSTLELGDSALYLCASSPRLAGDNEQFFGPGTRLTVL.

The chain carries TRBV7-9 and TRBJ1-2, with unresolved D. The germline CDR1 and CDR2 sequences are SEHNR and FQNEAQ (reference sequence). The CDR3 covers 14 residues. V lost 1 base, J lost 5 bases, and 11 bases lay in between. The CDR3 spells CASSLVESYYGYTF. The CDR3 DNA reads TGTGCCAGCAGCTTAGTTGAGTCGTATTATGGCTACACCTTC.

This clone was observed a handful of times. J is TRBJ2-7 and V is TRBV18, with TRBD1 matching over 7 bases. Germline trimming cut 5 bases from V and 2 bases from J; bases unmatched to any gene: 3. The CDR3 length is 13 residues. CDR1 and CDR2 from the germline V gene are KGHSH and LQKENI. The CDR3 DNA sequence: TGTGCCAGCTCAGTAGACAGGGCCTACGAGCAGTACTTC. It specifies CASSVDRAYEQYF.

The V and J genes are TRBV28 and TRBJ1-5; perhaps TRBD1 as D (5 bases). The V gene lost 4 bases and the J gene lost 2 bases, with 12 bases spanning the gap. Germline V gene data show CDR1 as MDHEN and CDR2 as SYDVKM. The CDR3 length is 15 residues. The CDR3 is CASSSGGVGNQPQHF. CDR3 DNA: TGTGCCAGCAGTTCCGGGGGAGTGGGCAATCAGCCCCAGCATTTT.

This rearrangement joins TRBV5-6 to TRBJ1-2; a possible D gene is TRBD1 (6 bases). There are 15 residues in the CDR3. CDR1 is SGHDT, CDR2 YYEEEE, per germline. V gave up 6 bases and J gave up 3 bases, with 18 bases separating them. CDR3 nucleotides: TGTGCCAGCACCCTGACCCTGACAGGATACTATGGCTACACCTTC. The encoded protein is CASTLTLTGYYGYTF.

The chain joins TRBV7-9 to TRBJ2-3, with TRBD2 matching over 9 bases. The V gene end was trimmed by 3 bases and the J gene end by 3 bases; junction bases not matched to a gene: 4. CDR1 and CDR2 from the germline V gene are SEHNR and FQNEAQ (reference sequence). The CDR3 extends over 15 amino acids. CDR3 sequence: CASSFAGGATDTQYF. CDR3 sequence (DNA): TGTGCCAGCAGCTTTGCGGGAGGGGCAACAGATACGCAGTATTTT.

V gene TRBV5-1 combines with J gene TRBJ1-5, with 8 bases that match TRBD1. CDR1 and CDR2 (germline): SGHRS, YFSETQ. The CDR3 totals 14 residues. Trimming cost V 1 base and J 8 bases; bases outside gene matches: 5. The CDR3 coding sequence is TGCGCCAGCAGCTTGACAGGGGGAGGGGAGCCCCAGCATTTT. Its protein product is CASSLTGGGEPQHF.

This chain links TRBV5-6 with TRBJ2-7; TRBD1 matches at 7 bases. V trimming: 4 bases; J trimming: 2 bases; junction bases outside the gene matches: 6. Germline assignment: CDR1 SGHDT and CDR2 YYEEEE. CDR3 length: 14 amino acids. As DNA, the CDR3 is TGTGCCAGCAGCGGCGGACAGGAGACCTACGAGCAGTACTTC. This encodes CASSGGQETYEQYF.

The chain couples TRBV5-6 to TRBJ1-2; tentative D call: TRBD1 (5 bases). This CDR3 has 13 amino acids. The germline V gene encodes CDR1 SGHDT and CDR2 YYEEEE. The germline V and J ends were trimmed by 0 bases and 2 bases, with 5 bases remaining between them. The CDR3 DNA sequence: TGTGCCAGCAGCTTGGACAGGAACTATGGCTACACCTTC. It specifies CASSLDRNYGYTF.

The rearrangement uses TRBV5-5 and TRBJ2-7; 11 bases are a match to TRBD2. This CDR3 has 18 residues. Trimming cost V 0 bases and J 7 bases; bases outside gene matches: 15. Per the germline V gene, CDR1 is SGHKS and CDR2 is YYEKEE (reference sequence). CDR3 DNA sequence: TGTGCCAGCAGCTTGGGTCCTAGCGGGGGGTCCCTCGGTAAGGAGCAGTACTTC. This translates into CASSLGPSGGSLGKEQYF.

This sequence joins TRBV4-1 and TRBJ2-7; 7 bases line up with TRBD1. The CDR3 is 14 amino acids. The V and J ends lost 4 bases and 4 bases, in that order; junction bases with no gene match: 7. Looked up from germline, CDR1 is MGHRA and CDR2 is YSYEKL. The CDR3: CASSLLDRAYEQYF. CDR3 coding DNA: TGCGCCAGCAGCCTCCTTGACAGGGCGTACGAGCAGTACTTC.

This clone has only a few counts. V and J are TRBV14 and TRBJ2-3; 8 bases agree with TRBD2. J gave up 1 base and V 1 base, and 4 bases lay outside the gene matches. Germline CDR1 and CDR2: SGHDN and FVKESK. This CDR3 has 16 residues. The CDR3 bases are TGTGCCAGCAGCCAAGCGGGGGGGTATCGCACAGATACGCAGTATTTT. Protein sequence: CASSQAGGYRTDTQYF.

The chain links TRBV11-3 to TRBJ2-3, with 9 nucleotides matching TRBD2. Germline V gene sequence: CDR1 SGHNT, CDR2 YENEEA. V lost 4 bases, J lost 3 bases, and 8 bases stayed unmatched. This CDR3 has 16 amino acids. The DNA for the CDR3 is TGTGCCAGCAGCTCCCGGGGTAGCGGGGGAACAGATACGCAGTATTTT. This codes for CASSSRGSGGTDTQYF. Full variable domain (remainder filled in from reference TRBV11-3 and TRBJ2-3): EAGVVQSPRYKIIEKKQPVAFWCNPISGHNTLYWYLQNLGQGPELLIRYENEEAVDDSQLPKDRFSAERLKGVDSTLKIQPAELGDSAVYLCASSSRGSGGTDTQYFGPGTRLTVL.

For this clone: The same CDR3 arises from other DNA sequences in this sample as well. The chain recombines TRBV5-1 with TRBJ2-3; TRBD2 agrees at 16 bases. The CDR3 has 17 amino acids. Per germline, CDR1 SGHRS and CDR2 YFSETQ. The J segment lost 1 base and the V segment lost 3 bases, leaving 2 bases of the junction unmatched. CDR3 sequence: CASSSGLAGGRTDTQYF. For the CDR3, the DNA is TGCGCCAGCAGCTCGGGACTAGCGGGGGGGCGCACAGATACGCAGTATTTT.

The CDR3 DNA reads TGTGCCAGCTCACCCAGGACTACCAGCTCCTACGAGCAGTACTTC. This translates into CASSPRTTSSYEQYF. This chain joins TRBV18 and TRBJ2-7, with D maybe TRBD2 (6 bases). V gave up 3 bases and J gave up 0 bases, with 12 bases separating them. The CDR3 totals 15 residues. Germline lookup yields CDR1 KGHSH and CDR2 LQKENI.

The CDR3 here is CASSFGSGQGGEAFF. The CDR3 coding sequence is TGTGCCAGCAGCTTCGGATCGGGACAGGGTGGTGAAGCTTTCTTT. The rearrangement links TRBV11-1 to TRBJ1-1, with TRBD1 matching over 9 bases. The CDR3 runs to 15 residues. Germline values: CDR1 SGHAT, CDR2 FQDESV (reference sequence). J gave up 7 bases and V 3 bases, and 9 bases lay outside the gene matches.